Below, 21 T cell receptor beta chains from the same sample are listed, as sequenced in a study of graft-versus-host responses after intestinal transplantation. The antigens for these receptors are not known. Repertoires were generated with immunoSEQ multiplex PCR, while TCRdb's copy carries only in-frame clones and drops some. Here the sample spans tens of thousands of clones, 80% to 95% being singletons. The sequencing here drew on unstimulated CD4+ T cells sorted from spleen or lymph node cells, taken before intestinal transplant. These receptors all stem from a human donor who received an intestinal transplant.

The rearrangement links TRBV18 to TRBJ1-1; no reliable D call. This CDR3 is 14 amino acids long. Per the germline V gene, CDR1 is KGHSH and CDR2 is LQKENI. V lost 3 bases to trimming and J lost 0 bases, with 8 bases between them. The CDR3 DNA follows: TGTGCCAGCTCACCGGGGAATGTGAACACTGAAGCTTTCTTT. Translation gives CASSPGNVNTEAFF.

The count of this clone is one. The genes are TRBV14 and TRBJ2-5; 7 bases line up with TRBD2. The CDR3 contains 12 residues. With 6 bases clipped from V and 2 bases from J, the junction kept 0 bases outside the gene matches. Germline V gene lookup returns CDR1 SGHDN and CDR2 FVKESK. CDR3 coding DNA: TGTGCCAGCAGGGGGGGGCAAGAGACCCAGTACTTC. Translation gives CASRGGQETQYF.

This clone appeared a single time. The genes are TRBV19 and TRBJ2-2, with TRBD1 matching 7 bases. Unmatched junction bases numbered 3, after V lost 5 bases and J lost 0 bases. The length of the CDR3 is 15 residues. CDR1 is LNHDA and CDR2 is SQIVND in the germline V gene (reference sequence). CDR3 DNA sequence: TGTGCCAGTAGTGAGACAGGGACGAACACCGGGGAGCTGTTTTTT. Amino acid sequence: CASSETGTNTGELFF.

Details on this clone: An end of the junction does not agree with germline; a read error may underlie this. J is TRBJ2-7 and V is TRBV7-2; weak D call: TRBD1 (5 bases). This CDR3 has 12 amino acids. The germline V gene encodes CDR1 SGHTA and CDR2 FQGNSA. CDR3 region: CASSPRQGFGSF. Written as DNA, the CDR3 is TGTGCCAGCAGCCCCCGCCAGGGCTTCGGAAGCTTC.

V is TRBV6-1 and J is TRBJ1-2, with D unresolved. Deletions cut 3 bases from V and 2 bases from J, with 13 bases between. Germline CDR1 MNHNS, CDR2 SASEGT. This CDR3 spans 15 amino acids. The chain's CDR3 is CASSDLRDSNYGYTF. Written as DNA, the CDR3 is TGTGCCAGCAGTGATTTGAGGGATTCGAACTATGGCTACACCTTC.

The genes are TRBV15 and TRBJ2-1, with TRBD2 matching 16 bases. From germline, CDR1 is LNHNV and CDR2 YYDKDF (reference sequence). J lost 2 bases, V lost 3 bases, and 1 base had no gene match. The CDR3 contains 17 residues. CDR3 coding DNA: TGTGCCACCAGCAGGGGGACTAGCGGGAGGGCCTACAATGAGCAGTTCTTC. Translated, it gives CATSRGTSGRAYNEQFF.

The chain recombines TRBV4-2 with TRBJ1-2; a possible D gene is TRBD1 (6 bases). Per germline, CDR1 LGHNA and CDR2 YNFKEQ. The CDR3 is 16 residues long. Trimming left V 2 bases short and J 5 bases short, with 18 bases between. CDR3: CASSQRVVGTQYGYTF. The CDR3 nucleotides read TGTGCCAGCAGCCAACGAGTTGTCGGGACACAGTATGGCTACACCTTC.

This rearrangement joins TRBV6-1 to TRBJ1-5, with D unclear. Per the germline V gene, CDR1 is MNHNS and CDR2 is SASEGT. The V and J ends lost 4 bases and 4 bases respectively, with 14 bases between them. This CDR3 spans 15 amino acids. CDR3 residues: CASSGALTENQPQHF. CDR3 sequence (DNA): TGTGCCAGCAGTGGAGCTTTGACGGAAAATCAGCCCCAGCATTTT.

In its sample, this clone was seen once. The chain recombines TRBV18 with TRBJ2-1; 13 nucleotides agree with TRBD2. CDR3 length: 17 residues. From germline, CDR1 is KGHSH and CDR2 LQKENI. With V trimmed by 0 bases and J by 2 bases, 1 base remained unmatched. The chain's CDR3 is CASSPPTSGRAYNEQFF. The CDR3 DNA reads TGTGCCAGCTCACCACCAACTAGCGGGAGGGCCTACAATGAGCAGTTCTTC.

This chain uses TRBV6-1 with TRBJ2-1; 8 bases agree with TRBD2. CDR3 length: 16 amino acids. Germline CDR1 MNHNS, CDR2 SASEGT. The V and J ends lost 4 bases and 5 bases, in that order; junction bases with no gene match: 10. The DNA of the CDR3 is TGTGCCAGCAGTGTGAGCTCCGGGACTAGGAACAATGAGCAGTTCTTC. Translation gives CASSVSSGTRNNEQFF.

V and J are TRBV6-1 and TRBJ2-2; 9 nucleotides line up with TRBD2. This CDR3 region has 14 residues. Germline lookup yields CDR1 MNHNS and CDR2 SASEGT. V trimming: 7 bases; J trimming: 0 bases; junction bases outside the gene matches: 0. The CDR3 reads CASKRGANTGELFF. The DNA for the CDR3 is TGTGCCAGCAAGCGGGGGGCGAACACCGGGGAGCTGTTTTTT.

This clone was observed a single time. This sequence joins TRBV5-1 and TRBJ2-1; D possibly corresponds to TRBD2 (6 bases). Deletions cut 2 bases from V and 6 bases from J, with 15 bases between. CDR1 and CDR2 (germline): SGHRS, YFSETQ. This CDR3 is 15 amino acids long. The DNA for the CDR3 is TGCGCCAGCAGCTTATACGAGGGAGGAGGCAATGAGCAGTTCTTC. Amino acids: CASSLYEGGGNEQFF.

This chain connects TRBV18 to TRBJ2-1; D possibly corresponds to TRBD1 (6 bases). From germline, CDR1 is KGHSH and CDR2 LQKENI. The V gene lost 7 bases and the J gene lost 5 bases, with 18 bases spanning the gap. The CDR3 is 15 residues long. In DNA form, the CDR3 reads TGTGCCAGCTGCCGAATCCGGGACATGAACAATGAGCAGTTCTTC. This encodes CASCRIRDMNNEQFF.

This clone came up a few times. The V call is TRBV4-1, the J call TRBJ1-1, with TRBD1 identical over 7 bases. There are 18 residues in the CDR3. Germline V gives CDR1 MGHRA, CDR2 YSYEKL. The V segment lost 3 bases and the J segment 1 base; nucleotides outside the gene matches: 14. For the CDR3, the DNA is TGCGCCAGCAGCCACGCGACAGGGACGGTACGGGGGAACACTGAAGCTTTCTTT. Encoded protein: CASSHATGTVRGNTEAFF.

J is TRBJ2-7 and V is TRBV10-3, with D uncertain. The V gene lost 10 bases and the J gene lost 4 bases, with 14 bases spanning the gap. This CDR3 is built from 12 residues. In germline, CDR1 is ENHRY, CDR2 SYGVKD. The CDR3 loop reads CATSSFGYEQYF. DNA for the CDR3: TGTGCCACCTCTAGTTTTGGATACGAGCAGTACTTC.

The CDR3 sequence: CASSLSRIQPQHF. DNA for the CDR3: TGTGCCAGCAGTTTATCGAGAATTCAGCCCCAGCATTTT. The J gene is TRBJ1-5, the V gene TRBV27; no clear D gene. The length of the CDR3 is 13 residues. Germline V lookup: CDR1 MNHEY, CDR2 SMNVEV (reference sequence). V shed 0 bases and J shed 6 bases, with 6 bases lying between them.

V and J are TRBV6-1 and TRBJ1-4; no reliable D call. This CDR3 is built from 13 residues. Germline V lookup: CDR1 MNHNS, CDR2 SASEGT. V gave up 8 bases and J gave up 4 bases, with 11 bases separating them. The DNA for the CDR3 is TGTGCCAGCCGGACTACGGATAATGAAAAACTGTTTTTT. Its protein is CASRTTDNEKLFF.

This chain joins TRBV27 and TRBJ1-1; TRBD1 is a possible D gene (5 bases). The germline CDR1 and CDR2 sequences are MNHEY and SMNVEV (reference sequence). The CDR3 spans 14 residues. With 8 bases removed from V and 3 bases from J, the gap between germline ends came to 16 bases. Written as DNA, the CDR3 is TGTGCCAGCCGGGAGTTTAGGGGACACACTGAAGCTTTCTTT. It encodes CASREFRGHTEAFF.

As to this clone: The same CDR3 can be traced to other DNA sequences in this sample. The chain's CDR3 is CASSGYTDRANTEAFF. Here the CDR3 DNA reads TGCGCCAGCAGCGGATATACGGACAGGGCGAACACTGAAGCTTTCTTT. The J gene is TRBJ1-1, the V gene TRBV5-1, with 8 bases aligning to TRBD1. Germline CDR1 reads SGHRS; CDR2 reads YFSETQ. The CDR3 is 16 amino acids. After removal of 4 bases from V and 1 base from J, the junction contained 9 bases not matched to a gene.

This clone appeared once. The CDR3 nucleotides read TGTGCCAGCAGTGAAGGAGGACGGTTGAACACTGAAGCTTTCTTT. It is translated as CASSEGGRLNTEAFF. The J gene is TRBJ1-1, the V gene TRBV25-1; D remains ambiguous. CDR1 is MGHDK and CDR2 is SYGVNS in the germline V gene. The germline V and J ends were trimmed by 2 bases and 0 bases, with 10 bases remaining between them. This CDR3 has 15 residues.

This CDR3 is CASSGGAGGTEAFF. The CDR3 coding sequence is TGTGCCAGCAGCGGGGGCGCAGGGGGAACTGAAGCTTTCTTT. The J gene is TRBJ1-1, the V gene TRBV7-8; 7 nucleotides align to TRBD1. This CDR3 region has 14 residues. V lost 5 bases to trimming and J lost 5 bases; unmatched junction nucleotides: 8. CDR1 is SGHVS, CDR2 FQNEAQ, per germline.